The rows below give T cell receptor beta chains drawn from one sample of a study of regulatory T cells in long-lasting Graves disease. TCRdb re-called the multiplex PCR reads with MiXCR, one entry per CDR3 protein. The data hold 440,000 or so distinct CDR3 sequences, with around 17% observed a single time. Another study also made use of these data, one on T cells in Graves' hyperthyroidism and ophthalmopathy.

Material: peripheral blood mononuclear cells (PBMCs), obtained at new diagnosis, from a patient treated with antithyroid drugs. The source of these receptors is a woman in her 30s with Graves disease. CDR3s include the opening cysteine and the closing phenylalanine or tryptophan. The D gene is left open where the match is weak. Some rows mark clone size as missing; the rest say once, few, many or name a class of expanded clone.

cdr3_nt	cdr3_aa	j_call	d_call	clone_size	v_call
TGTGCCAGCACCCACCTCCCTGGGACTAGCGGGAGGAGCTCCTACAATGAGCAGTTCTTC	CASTHLPGTSGRSSYNEQFF	TRBJ2-1	TRBD2	many	TRBV6-2/TRBV6-3
TGCGCCAGCAGCTTGGTGGGCCTCGATCGGGAGCAGTACTTC	CASSLVGLDREQYF	TRBJ2-7	NA	many	TRBV5-1
TGTGCCGGAGGGGAGGGGAGCTCCTACAATGAGCAGTTCTTC	CAGGEGSSYNEQFF	TRBJ2-1	TRBD2	few	TRBV5-4
TGTGCCGCGGGGCCACATCCGGGGAACCAAGAGACCCAGTACTTC	CAAGPHPGNQETQYF	TRBJ2-5	NA	NA	TRBV7-2
TGTGCCAGCAGCTCTCAACTTAGCTCTGGAAACACCATATATTTT	CASSSQLSSGNTIYF	TRBJ1-3	NA	many	TRBV7-2
TGTGCCAGCAGTTTTTTAGGAGAGACCCAGTACTTC	CASSFLGETQYF	TRBJ2-5	NA	many	TRBV12-3/TRBV12-4
TGTGCCAGTAGCCCTATGGGGTTTGGGACCGGAGCTTTCTTT	CASSPMGFGTGAFF	TRBJ1-1	NA	few	TRBV19
TGTGCCAGCAGTTCTTCCAGCGCGGGCTCCCTGGAGACCCAGTACTTC	CASSSSSAGSLETQYF	TRBJ2-5	NA	NA	TRBV27
TGCGCCAGCAGCCAAGATCCGACTAGGAGGGAGCAGTTCTTC	CASSQDPTRREQFF	TRBJ2-1	NA	NA	TRBV4-1
TGCAGTGCTAGGGTGGTTGGGGGTCCAAGCTCCTACGAGCAGTACTTC	CSARVVGGPSSYEQYF	TRBJ2-7	NA	NA	TRBV20-1
TGTGCCACCAAAAGCGGGAGGGCCCTCTACAATGAGCAGTTCTTC	CATKSGRALYNEQFF	TRBJ2-1	TRBD2	NA	TRBV6-5
TGTGCCAGCAGCCTTTACTCGGGACTAGCGGGCGACAATGAGCAGTTCTTC	CASSLYSGLAGDNEQFF	TRBJ2-1	TRBD2	many	TRBV11-2
TGTGCCAGCAGCCAAGTTGGTGGAGACGAGCAGTTCTTC	CASSQVGGDEQFF	TRBJ2-1	NA	few	TRBV14
TGTGCCAGCAGCTTAGCCCGGGAGGGCCGGGGGAATGAGCAGTTCTTC	CASSLAREGRGNEQFF	TRBJ2-1	TRBD2	many	TRBV7-8
TGCAGTGCTAGGGGACTAGCGGGGGATAATGAGCAGTTCTTC	CSARGLAGDNEQFF	TRBJ2-1	TRBD2	NA	TRBV20-1
TGCGCCAGCAGCCAAGATGTGGGGTCCAACGGCGCAGATACGCAGTATTTT	CASSQDVGSNGADTQYF	TRBJ2-3	NA	many	TRBV4-3
TGTGCCTGGAACCCCTTCACCGGGGAGCTGTTTTTT	CAWNPFTGELFF	TRBJ2-2	NA	many	TRBV30
TGTGCCAGCAGTTTACATAACGGGCTAGCGGGAGGATGGGGTGAGCAGTTCTTC	CASSLHNGLAGGWGEQFF	TRBJ2-1	TRBD2	many	TRBV11-2
TGTGCCAGCTCATCTACAGAGACTCACGGGGATGAGCAGTTCTTC	CASSSTETHGDEQFF	TRBJ2-1	NA	many	TRBV18
TGTGCCAGCAGCGCCCGATGGGACAGAGAGCTTCGAAACTCGTCGGGAGATACGCAGTATTTT	CASSARWDRELRNSSGDTQYF	TRBJ2-3	TRBD1	many	TRBV13
TGTGCCAGCGCCGCGTTCAACGCCCAACGGGGTTTC	CASAAFNAQRGF	TRBJ2-1	NA	few	TRBV25-1
TGTGCCAGCAGTCCCCGGGGGGGGCACAATGAGCAGTCCTTC	CASSPRGGHNEQSF	TRBJ2-1	TRBD2	NA	TRBV27
TGTGCCAGCAGTTTATTACGGGGAACTTCTGGAAACACCATATATTTT	CASSLLRGTSGNTIYF	TRBJ1-3	NA	many	TRBV28
TGTGCCAGCAGTTACACCCTAGGGCATGAGCAGTTCTTC	CASSYTLGHEQFF	TRBJ2-1	NA	NA	TRBV6-5
TGTGCCAGTAGTCGGACGGTCGGTTATGGCTACACCTTC	CASSRTVGYGYTF	TRBJ1-2	NA	NA	TRBV19
TGTGCCAGCAGTGAAACGTGGGAGAGGGGGAACACTGAAGCTTTCTTT	CASSETWERGNTEAFF	TRBJ1-1	NA	NA	TRBV2
TGTGCCAGCAGTTTAAGGGTAGCTAACTATGGCTACACCTTC	CASSLRVANYGYTF	TRBJ1-2	NA	many	TRBV28
TGTGCCAGCAGCTTAGGCGGGAGTGAGACCCAGTACTTC	CASSLGGSETQYF	TRBJ2-5	TRBD2	many	TRBV7-2
TGTGCCAGCTCACCACAGGATGGCCCAGGGACTTTCTATGGCTACACCTTC	CASSPQDGPGTFYGYTF	TRBJ1-2	NA	many	TRBV18
TGTGCCAGCAGCGCCCCGGGACAGAGCTCCTACGAGCAGTACTTC	CASSAPGQSSYEQYF	TRBJ2-7	TRBD1	many	TRBV7-9
TGTGCCAGCAGCCAAGATTATAGCCGCAGTTACGAGCAGTACTTC	CASSQDYSRSYEQYF	TRBJ2-7	NA	NA	TRBV3-1
TGCGCCAGCAGCCAAGAGGGTTTAGGGGCGGCGAGGAACGAGCAGTACTTC	CASSQEGLGAARNEQYF	TRBJ2-7	NA	NA	TRBV4-1
TGTGCCATCAGTGGGAGACCTTACGAGCAGTACTTC	CAISGRPYEQYF	TRBJ2-7	NA	few	TRBV10-3
TGTGCCAGCAGCTCTGAAGAAGACAGGGTGCCGTTCTTC	CASSSEEDRVPFF	TRBJ2-1	TRBD1	many	TRBV7-2
TGTGCCAGCAGTTACCGCTCTGGGGCCAACGTCCTGACTTTC	CASSYRSGANVLTF	TRBJ2-6	NA	NA	TRBV6-2/TRBV6-3
TGTGCCAGCAGTAAAGGACAGGAGGGAAGGGACGTCCTGACTTTC	CASSKGQEGRDVLTF	TRBJ2-6	NA	few	TRBV2
TGCAGTGTTCCGGGACTAAACTACGAGCAGTACTTC	CSVPGLNYEQYF	TRBJ2-7	TRBD2	many	TRBV29-1
TGTGCCAGCAGCTTAGGACGGGGGGCAGCTAATGAAAAACTGTTTTTT	CASSLGRGAANEKLFF	TRBJ1-4	NA	NA	TRBV13
TGTGCCACCAGCAGCTCTCTAGCGGTCCTCAGGCAGTATTTT	CATSSSLAVLRQYF	TRBJ2-3	TRBD2	many	TRBV15
TGTGCCATCACTACAGGGGTTACTGAGCAGTTCTTC	CAITTGVTEQFF	TRBJ2-1	TRBD1	many	TRBV10-3
TGCAGCGTTGAGTGGGCGGGCGGGAGTCAGACCCAGTACTTC	CSVEWAGGSQTQYF	TRBJ2-5	TRBD2	once	TRBV29-1
TGTGCCAGCAGTTCCGAGGAGGGAGGGGACTACGAGCAGTACTTC	CASSSEEGGDYEQYF	TRBJ2-7	TRBD2	many	TRBV6-2/TRBV6-3
TGTGCCAGCAGCCAAGGAGGTGCGGGAGGGCCTGGAAATGAGCAGTTCTTC	CASSQGGAGGPGNEQFF	TRBJ2-1	TRBD2	NA	TRBV4-2
TGTGCCAGTACCACAGGGAGCTCCTACAATGAGCAGTTCTTC	CASTTGSSYNEQFF	TRBJ2-1	NA	NA	TRBV19
TGTGCCATCAGAGAGACAGGGCTATACACTGAAGCTTTCTTT	CAIRETGLYTEAFF	TRBJ1-1	TRBD1	many	TRBV10-3
TGTGCCACCACAGGGGGAGGAAATGAAAAACTGTTTTTT	CATTGGGNEKLFF	TRBJ1-4	TRBD1	few	TRBV10-3
TGTGCCAGCAGCCTAGACCAAAGCTCCTACAATGAGCAGTTCTTC	CASSLDQSSYNEQFF	TRBJ2-1	NA	many	TRBV3-1
TGTGCCAGCAGTTCTGCCTCCGCTAGCGGGAGAGGGGATGAGCAGTTCTTC	CASSSASASGRGDEQFF	TRBJ2-1	TRBD2	many	TRBV28
TGTGCCAGTAGTGAACTACTAGCGGGAGCACATGAGCAGTTCTTC	CASSELLAGAHEQFF	TRBJ2-1	TRBD2	NA	TRBV19
TGTGCCAGCAGTCCGGAGGGACAGGGCAACACTGAAGCTTCCTTT	CASSPEGQGNTEASF	TRBJ1-1	TRBD1	once	TRBV12-3/TRBV12-4
TGTGCCACCAGTGATTTTCCCGGGACAGGGCTGTATTTT	CATSDFPGTGLYF	TRBJ2-3	TRBD1	NA	TRBV24-1
TGTGCCAGCAGCTTGGTAGACGCTGCTAACTATGGCTACACCTTC	CASSLVDAANYGYTF	TRBJ1-2	NA	few	TRBV5-6
TGTGCCAGCAGTCCGGGGGTCCCAGGGCGAGAGACCCAGTACTTC	CASSPGVPGRETQYF	TRBJ2-5	NA	many	TRBV11-2